These T cell receptor beta chains were read from a single sample in a study of blood T cell repertoires in COVID-19. Using immunoSEQ multiplex PCR, the repertoire was profiled, and TCRdb retains in-frame clones only, with some absent. Here the sample spans around 290,000 clones, approximately 90% being singletons. Sequencing was carried out using peripheral blood. The receptors originated from a woman aged 25-40 years with COVID-19, enrolled during active disease. CDR3s include the opening cysteine and the closing phenylalanine or tryptophan. D genes are given only for firm matches. Rows may omit the clone size; those that give it use once, few, many or a size class.

v_gene: TRBV5-1; j_gene: TRBJ2-7; abundance: few; len: 14; d_gene: NA; CDR3nt: TGCGCCAGCAGCTTGGAAGCAAGTACCTACGAGCAGTACTTC; CDR3aa: CASSLEASTYEQYF
v_gene: TRBV16; j_gene: TRBJ1-5; abundance: once; len: 16; d_gene: NA; CDR3nt: TGTGCCAGCAGCCAATCTGGTGGACAGTCGGGGCAGCCCCAGCATTTT; CDR3aa: CASSQSGGQSGQPQHF
v_gene: TRBV2; j_gene: TRBJ1-1; abundance: NA; len: 13; d_gene: NA; CDR3nt: TGTGCCAGCATCCCCGACAGGAACACTGAAGCTTTCTTT; CDR3aa: CASIPDRNTEAFF
v_gene: TRBV10-1; j_gene: TRBJ2-3; abundance: NA; len: 14; d_gene: NA; CDR3nt: TGCGCCAGCAGACCGGGACTTAGCGCAGATACGCAGTATTTT; CDR3aa: CASRPGLSADTQYF
v_gene: TRBV5-1; j_gene: TRBJ1-6; abundance: NA; len: 15; d_gene: NA; CDR3nt: TGCGCCAGCAGCTTGGTGGCGGGGTCTAATTCACCCCTCCACTTT; CDR3aa: CASSLVAGSNSPLHF
v_gene: TRBV3-1/TRBV3-2; j_gene: TRBJ2-2; abundance: NA; len: 20; d_gene: TRBD1; CDR3nt: TGTGCCAGCAGCCATTCCAGGGGGATACCGACCACGAAAGTAACCGGGGAGCTGTTTTTT; CDR3aa: CASSHSRGIPTTKVTGELFF
v_gene: TRBV30; j_gene: TRBJ2-5; abundance: NA; len: 13; d_gene: NA; CDR3nt: TGTGCCTGGAGTGGAGGAGCTCAAGAGACCCAGTACTTC; CDR3aa: CAWSGGAQETQYF
v_gene: TRBV14; j_gene: TRBJ1-6; abundance: NA; len: 14; d_gene: TRBD1; CDR3nt: TGTGCCAGCAGCGTAGGACAGGGAGGTTCACCCCTCCACTTT; CDR3aa: CASSVGQGGSPLHF
v_gene: TRBV15; j_gene: TRBJ2-3; abundance: few; len: 15; d_gene: TRBD1; CDR3nt: TGTGCCACCAGCCCTGACAGGGGAATCACAGATACGCAGTATTTT; CDR3aa: CATSPDRGITDTQYF
v_gene: TRBV7-9; j_gene: TRBJ1-2; abundance: few; len: 11; d_gene: NA; CDR3nt: TGTGCCAGCAGCTTAGGACAGGGCTACACCTTC; CDR3aa: CASSLGQGYTF
v_gene: TRBV5-5; j_gene: TRBJ1-4; abundance: NA; len: 14; d_gene: TRBD1; CDR3nt: TGTGCCAGCAGACTGCAGGGGGCCGGTGAAAAACTGTTTTTT; CDR3aa: CASRLQGAGEKLFF
v_gene: TRBV9; j_gene: TRBJ1-5; abundance: NA; len: 17; d_gene: NA; CDR3nt: TGTGCCAGCAGCGTAACGAATGGTCCTAAGTATTACCAGCCCCAGCATTTT; CDR3aa: CASSVTNGPKYYQPQHF
v_gene: TRBV19; j_gene: TRBJ1-1; abundance: NA; len: 15; d_gene: NA; CDR3nt: TGTGCCAGTAGTATAGCGGCAGGGATGAACACTGAAGCTTTCTTT; CDR3aa: CASSIAAGMNTEAFF
v_gene: TRBV7-3; j_gene: TRBJ1-1; abundance: NA; len: 15; d_gene: TRBD1; CDR3nt: TGTGCCAGCAGCCCCGGGACAGGGTTAAACACTGAAGCTTTCTTT; CDR3aa: CASSPGTGLNTEAFF
v_gene: TRBV12-5; j_gene: TRBJ2-1; abundance: NA; len: 11; d_gene: NA; CDR3nt: TGTGCTAGTGGTTCAGGCCATGAGCAGTTCTTC; CDR3aa: CASGSGHEQFF
v_gene: TRBV18; j_gene: TRBJ2-6; abundance: once; len: 17; d_gene: NA; CDR3nt: TGTGCCAGCTCACTCACAGGCGCAAACTCTGGGGCCAACGTCCTGACTTTC; CDR3aa: CASSLTGANSGANVLTF
v_gene: TRBV5-3; j_gene: TRBJ1-5; abundance: NA; len: 17; d_gene: TRBD1; CDR3nt: TGTGCCAGAAGCTCCGTATTCGTAGGACAGGGCAATCAGCCCCAGCATTTT; CDR3aa: CARSSVFVGQGNQPQHF
v_gene: TRBV29-1; j_gene: TRBJ2-1; abundance: NA; len: 15; d_gene: TRBD1; CDR3nt: TGCAGCGTGAACCCCCGGACAGGGCCGGTCAATGAGCAGTTCTTC; CDR3aa: CSVNPRTGPVNEQFF
v_gene: TRBV6-5; j_gene: TRBJ1-6; abundance: NA; len: 14; d_gene: TRBD1; CDR3nt: TGTGCCAGCAGACCCCAGGGGGCACATTCACCCCTCCACTTT; CDR3aa: CASRPQGAHSPLHF
v_gene: TRBV13; j_gene: TRBJ2-2; abundance: once; len: 17; d_gene: NA; CDR3nt: TGTGCCAGCAGCTTAGGCCCGGGGGACTCCGGTACCGGGGAGCTGTTTTTT; CDR3aa: CASSLGPGDSGTGELFF
v_gene: TRBV12-3/TRBV12-4; j_gene: TRBJ2-1; abundance: few; len: 13; d_gene: NA; CDR3nt: TGTGCCAGCAGCCGGGGGACGTGGCATGAGCAGTTCTTC; CDR3aa: CASSRGTWHEQFF
v_gene: TRBV28; j_gene: TRBJ1-6; abundance: NA; len: 16; d_gene: NA; CDR3nt: TGTGCCAGCAGTTTATGGGGGCAGGGATGGCATTCACCCCTCCACTTT; CDR3aa: CASSLWGQGWHSPLHF
v_gene: TRBV2; j_gene: TRBJ2-3; abundance: NA; len: 15; d_gene: TRBD2; CDR3nt: TGTGCCAGCAGTGCAGCGGGAGGGCCTATAGATACGCAGTATTTT; CDR3aa: CASSAAGGPIDTQYF
v_gene: TRBV5-1; j_gene: TRBJ2-6; abundance: NA; len: 17; d_gene: TRBD2; CDR3nt: TGCGCCAGCAGCGGGGGACTAGCGGGAGGTGGGGCCAACGTCCTGACTTTC; CDR3aa: CASSGGLAGGGANVLTF
v_gene: TRBV30; j_gene: TRBJ1-6; abundance: NA; len: 13; d_gene: NA; CDR3nt: TGTGCCTTCCGCCCGGGGTTTGGTTCACCCCTCCACTTT; CDR3aa: CAFRPGFGSPLHF
v_gene: TRBV7-3; j_gene: TRBJ2-1; abundance: NA; len: 15; d_gene: TRBD2; CDR3nt: TGTGCCAGCAGCAATCTAGCGGGAGGCCATAATGAGCAGTTCTTC; CDR3aa: CASSNLAGGHNEQFF
v_gene: TRBV7-2; j_gene: TRBJ2-7; abundance: NA; len: 14; d_gene: NA; CDR3nt: TGTGCCAGCAGCTCCGGGTCTCTCTCCTACGAGCAGTACTTC; CDR3aa: CASSSGSLSYEQYF
v_gene: TRBV6-2/TRBV6-3; j_gene: TRBJ1-2; abundance: NA; len: 13; d_gene: NA; CDR3nt: TGTGCCAGCAGTAAACAGGCAGTTGGGAGCTACACCTTC; CDR3aa: CASSKQAVGSYTF
v_gene: TRBV6-1; j_gene: TRBJ1-2; abundance: NA; len: 17; d_gene: TRBD1; CDR3nt: TGTGCCAGCAGTGAAAGAAAAGGGGGCATCTTGTCGTATGGCTACACCTTC; CDR3aa: CASSERKGGILSYGYTF
v_gene: TRBV6-2/TRBV6-3; j_gene: TRBJ2-2; abundance: NA; len: 18; d_gene: TRBD2; CDR3nt: TGTGCCAGCAGTTATACTAGCGGGAGTGTTAAGGACACCGGGGAGCTGTTTTTT; CDR3aa: CASSYTSGSVKDTGELFF
v_gene: TRBV28; j_gene: TRBJ1-5; abundance: NA; len: 15; d_gene: NA; CDR3nt: TGTGCCAGCTCTCCACGGAGGGTTTTACATCAGCCCCAGCATTTT; CDR3aa: CASSPRRVLHQPQHF
v_gene: TRBV11-2; j_gene: TRBJ1-1; abundance: NA; len: 14; d_gene: TRBD1; CDR3nt: TGTGCCAGCAGTCGAACCGGGACAGACACTGAAGCTTTCTTT; CDR3aa: CASSRTGTDTEAFF
v_gene: TRBV5-6; j_gene: TRBJ1-1; abundance: NA; len: 13; d_gene: NA; CDR3nt: TGTGCCAGCAGCTCGACCCACACGGGGAAAGCTTTCTTT; CDR3aa: CASSSTHTGKAFF
v_gene: TRBV5-1; j_gene: TRBJ1-2; abundance: NA; len: 14; d_gene: NA; CDR3nt: TGCGCCAGCAGCTTGGAGTCAGGGAACTATGGCTACACCTTC; CDR3aa: CASSLESGNYGYTF
v_gene: TRBV28; j_gene: TRBJ1-1; abundance: NA; len: 14; d_gene: NA; CDR3nt: TGTGCCAGCAGTTGGGGAGGGAGGGACACTGAAGCTTTCTTT; CDR3aa: CASSWGGRDTEAFF
v_gene: TRBV30; j_gene: TRBJ2-1; abundance: NA; len: 14; d_gene: TRBD2; CDR3nt: TGTGCCTGGAGTGTCCTAGCGGGAGTCATTGAGCAGTTCTTC; CDR3aa: CAWSVLAGVIEQFF
v_gene: TRBV7-9; j_gene: TRBJ1-1; abundance: NA; len: 13; d_gene: NA; CDR3nt: TGTGCCAGCACGACGGGAGGGGTGAGGGAAGCTTTCTTT; CDR3aa: CASTTGGVREAFF
v_gene: TRBV24-1; j_gene: TRBJ1-5; abundance: NA; len: 15; d_gene: TRBD1; CDR3nt: TGTGCCACCAGTGCCCCAGGACAGGGGAATCAGCCCCAGCATTTT; CDR3aa: CATSAPGQGNQPQHF
v_gene: TRBV28; j_gene: TRBJ2-7; abundance: NA; len: 13; d_gene: TRBD2; CDR3nt: TGTGCCAGCACCCGGGGGGATCGCTACGAGCAGTACTTC; CDR3aa: CASTRGDRYEQYF
v_gene: TRBV5-5; j_gene: TRBJ1-6; abundance: NA; len: 15; d_gene: NA; CDR3nt: TGTGCCAGCACCTCCTCGGGAGGGGTCAATTCACCCCTCCACTTT; CDR3aa: CASTSSGGVNSPLHF
v_gene: TRBV28; j_gene: TRBJ1-5; abundance: NA; len: 14; d_gene: NA; CDR3nt: TGTGCCAGCAAGCTACTAGGGAACGGGCAGCCCCAGCATTTT; CDR3aa: CASKLLGNGQPQHF
v_gene: TRBV24-1; j_gene: TRBJ2-3; abundance: NA; len: 16; d_gene: TRBD1; CDR3nt: TGTGCCACCAGTGATGGACCAAGGACAGGGGCAGATACGCAGTATTTT; CDR3aa: CATSDGPRTGADTQYF
v_gene: TRBV6-5; j_gene: TRBJ2-7; abundance: NA; len: 14; d_gene: TRBD2; CDR3nt: TGTGCCAGCAGTATCCGGGACTACAGTTGGGAGCAGTACTTC; CDR3aa: CASSIRDYSWEQYF
v_gene: TRBV10-3; j_gene: TRBJ2-7; abundance: NA; len: 13; d_gene: TRBD1; CDR3nt: TGTGCCATCAGGGGCGGACAGGGAGGCGAGCAGTACTTC; CDR3aa: CAIRGGQGGEQYF
v_gene: TRBV5-1; j_gene: TRBJ1-1; abundance: NA; len: 14; d_gene: TRBD1; CDR3nt: TGCGCCAGCAGCATAACAGGGGATTTGGGTGAAGCTTTCTTT; CDR3aa: CASSITGDLGEAFF
v_gene: TRBV5-1; j_gene: TRBJ1-3; abundance: NA; len: 16; d_gene: TRBD1; CDR3nt: TGCGCCAGCAGCTTGGATACAGGGGGCTCTGGAAACACCATATATTTT; CDR3aa: CASSLDTGGSGNTIYF
v_gene: TRBV5-5; j_gene: TRBJ1-4; abundance: NA; len: 14; d_gene: NA; CDR3nt: TGTGCCAGCAGCTCGGACAGCTATAATGAAAAACTGTTTTTT; CDR3aa: CASSSDSYNEKLFF
v_gene: TRBV19; j_gene: TRBJ1-5; abundance: NA; len: 14; d_gene: NA; CDR3nt: TGTGCCAGTAGTCCCACAGGGACCACCCAGCCCCAGCATTTT; CDR3aa: CASSPTGTTQPQHF
v_gene: TRBV3-1/TRBV3-2; j_gene: TRBJ2-2; abundance: NA; len: 17; d_gene: TRBD2; CDR3nt: TGTGCCAGCAGCCAAGATCTCGGACTAGCTGTGTCCGGGGAGCTGTTTTTT; CDR3aa: CASSQDLGLAVSGELFF
v_gene: TRBV28; j_gene: TRBJ2-7; abundance: once; len: 14; d_gene: NA; CDR3nt: TGTGCCAGCTATCCGCAGGGGAAGACCTACGAGCAGTACTTC; CDR3aa: CASYPQGKTYEQYF
v_gene: TRBV9; j_gene: TRBJ2-4; abundance: NA; len: 15; d_gene: NA; CDR3nt: TGTGCCAGCAGCGTAGCTACTGGGCTAAAAAACATTCAGTACTTC; CDR3aa: CASSVATGLKNIQYF
v_gene: TRBV28; j_gene: TRBJ2-7; abundance: NA; len: 14; d_gene: TRBD2; CDR3nt: TGTGCCAGCAGTCTTGAACGGGGGGCCTACGAGCAGTACTTC; CDR3aa: CASSLERGAYEQYF
v_gene: TRBV6-2/TRBV6-3; j_gene: TRBJ1-5; abundance: once; len: 15; d_gene: TRBD1; CDR3nt: TGTGCCAGCAGTGGAGACAGGGGGCTGAATCAGCCCCAGCATTTT; CDR3aa: CASSGDRGLNQPQHF
v_gene: TRBV3-1/TRBV3-2; j_gene: TRBJ2-7; abundance: NA; len: 13; d_gene: NA; CDR3nt: TGTGCCAGCAGAACGTCGAGCTCCTACGAGCAGTACTTC; CDR3aa: CASRTSSSYEQYF
v_gene: TRBV2; j_gene: TRBJ2-7; abundance: NA; len: 14; d_gene: NA; CDR3nt: TGTGCCAGCAGTGAGGCTAGCGTAGCCTACGAGCAGTACTTC; CDR3aa: CASSEASVAYEQYF